The TCR beta chain under discussion was sequenced for a study of OX40 agonist ivuxolimab in advanced cancers. Study-wide context: The dose of intravenous ivuxolimab that patients received every 2 weeks ranged from 0.01 to 10 mg/kg. Study findings and constraints: Within 6 weeks, CD4+ and CD8+ blood T cells expanded clonally at 0.1 to 3.0 mg/kg.

As concerns this clone: Its antigen is undetermined.

V gave up 4 bases and J gave up 2 bases, with 2 bases separating them. CDR3 size: 11 residues. Germline lookup yields CDR1 MNHEY and CDR2 SVGAGI. Assay used: immunoSEQ multiplex PCR; TCRdb lists only in-frame clones, some missing. Found here are 70,000 or so clones, about nine tenths of them singletons; the top ten hold about 1.3%. Material: CD4+ or CD8+ T cells sorted from blood, obtained in a trial of the OX40 agonist ivuxolimab. The V gene is TRBV6-5, the J gene TRBJ1-2; D not resolved. This TCR derives from an adult with an advanced solid tumor such as melanoma, head and neck, liver or kidney cancer. CDR3 region: CASSLNYGYTF. In DNA form, the CDR3 reads TGTGCCAGCAGTTTAAACTATGGCTACACCTTC.